Shown below are 13 T cell receptor beta chains from a single sample sequenced in a study of graft-versus-host responses after intestinal transplantation. Their recognized antigens are unknown. The protocol was immunoSEQ multiplex PCR, while the TCRdb copy is restricted to in-frame clones and leaves out a portion. The sample has roughly 70,000 clones; about 80% are singletons. This material consisted of unstimulated CD4+ T cells sorted from spleen or lymph node cells, taken before transplant. These receptors were taken from a human donor who was the organ donor for an intestinal transplant.

This clone was recorded only once. The V call is TRBV15, the J call TRBJ2-5, with TRBD2 matching 10 bases. The V segment lost 0 bases and the J segment 5 bases; nucleotides outside the gene matches: 9. The CDR3 extends over 17 amino acids. The germline gives CDR1 LNHNV, CDR2 YYDKDF (reference sequence). The CDR3 nucleotides read TGTGCCACCAGCAGAGATAGGGGAGCGGGGGGGCTTGAGACCCAGTACTTC. It yields the protein CATSRDRGAGGLETQYF.

The chain carries TRBV6-5 and TRBJ2-5, with D possibly matching TRBD2 (6 bases). In germline, CDR1 is MNHEY, CDR2 SVGAGI. The CDR3 is 14 amino acids. V shed 0 bases and J shed 2 bases, with 7 bases lying between them. The CDR3 protein is CASSYSLAQETQYF. For the CDR3, the DNA is TGTGCCAGCAGTTACTCACTAGCACAAGAGACCCAGTACTTC.

The chain recombines TRBV19 with TRBJ2-6, with D perhaps matching TRBD2 (5 bases). The V gene's germline CDR1 is LNHDA and CDR2 SQIVND (reference sequence). V was clipped by 10 bases and J by 0 bases, with 16 bases between them. CDR3 length: 16 residues. CDR3 region: CATRKEVSSGANVLTF. CDR3 coding DNA: TGTGCCACTCGTAAGGAGGTCTCCTCTGGGGCCAACGTCCTGACTTTC.

The chain recombines TRBV2 with TRBJ2-2, with TRBD1 matching over 8 bases. Germline V gene sequence: CDR1 SNHLY, CDR2 FYNNEI. After removal of 5 bases from V and 4 bases from J, the junction contained 9 bases not matched to a gene. This CDR3 is 16 amino acids long. The CDR3: CASSRATGVSTGELFF. CDR3 DNA sequence: TGTGCCAGCAGTCGGGCGACAGGGGTCAGCACCGGGGAGCTGTTTTTT.

This chain links TRBV5-4 with TRBJ1-1; 7 bases fit TRBD1. Germline lookup yields CDR1 SGHNT and CDR2 YYREEE (reference sequence). The J segment lost 6 bases and the V segment lost 0 bases, leaving 2 bases of the junction unmatched. This CDR3 comprises 13 residues. In nucleotides, the CDR3 is TGTGCCAGCAGCTTGGAAACAGGGGCTGAAGCTTTCTTT. This codes for CASSLETGAEAFF.

The gene calls are TRBV11-2 and TRBJ2-3, with TRBD2 matching over 10 bases. This CDR3 contains 16 residues. The germline V gene has CDR1 SGHAT and CDR2 FQNNGV. The ends lost 1 base at V and 5 bases at J; junction bases unmatched: 6. The CDR3 here is CASSLVASGGVDTQYF. The CDR3 region has the DNA TGTGCCAGCAGCTTAGTGGCTAGCGGGGGAGTAGATACGCAGTATTTT.

There are a few counts of this clone. The sample holds other DNA sequences that translate to the same CDR3. This rearrangement joins TRBV29-1 to TRBJ2-5; TRBD1 matches at 7 bases. The CDR3 is 12 residues long. The V segment lost 4 bases and the J segment 2 bases; nucleotides outside the gene matches: 1. Germline CDR1 is SQVTM and CDR2 is ANQGSEA. CDR3 region: CSVGQGQETQYF. The CDR3 DNA is TGCAGCGTTGGACAGGGTCAAGAGACCCAGTACTTC.

This chain links TRBV9 with TRBJ2-3; 8 bases are shared with TRBD2. This CDR3 has 14 residues. J gave up 1 base and V 3 bases, and 1 base lay outside the gene matches. Per germline, CDR1 SGDLS and CDR2 YYNGEE. The CDR3 bases are TGTGCCAGCAGCGCGACTAGCGGCACAGATACGCAGTATTTT. Translation: CASSATSGTDTQYF. Complete variable domain (other parts from reference TRBV9 and TRBJ2-3): DSGVTQTPKHLITATGQRVTLRCSPRSGDLSVYWYQQSLDQGLQFLIQYYNGEERAKGNILERFSAQQFPDLHSELNLSSLELGDSALYFCASSATSGTDTQYFGPGTRLTVL.

This rearrangement joins TRBV5-4 to TRBJ2-2, with 11 bases lining up with TRBD2. The V gene end was trimmed by 3 bases and the J gene end by 7 bases; junction bases not matched to a gene: 8. The germline CDR1 and CDR2 sequences are SGHNT and YYREEE (reference sequence). The CDR3 covers 16 residues. The CDR3 region is CASSSRSGGAVGELFF. The CDR3, as DNA: TGTGCCAGCAGCTCCCGTAGCGGGGGGGCCGTCGGGGAGCTGTTTTTT.

The gene calls are TRBV9 and TRBJ2-6; TRBD1 might be the D (5 bases). V was shortened by 1 base and J by 4 bases, with 9 bases between the two germline ends. CDR1 is SGDLS, CDR2 YYNGEE, per germline. There are 15 residues in the CDR3. DNA for the CDR3: TGTGCCAGCAGCGTACAGGGTTCCGGGGCCAACGTCCTGACTTTC. Its protein is CASSVQGSGANVLTF. Using reference TRBV9 and TRBJ2-6 for the parts outside the CDR3, the full variable domain is DSGVTQTPKHLITATGQRVTLRCSPRSGDLSVYWYQQSLDQGLQFLIQYYNGEERAKGNILERFSAQQFPDLHSELNLSSLELGDSALYFCASSVQGSGANVLTFGAGSRLTVL.

This chain connects TRBV9 to TRBJ2-2, with 12 bases that match TRBD2. V shed 4 bases and J 2 bases; nucleotides not matched to a gene: 12. The germline V gene has CDR1 SGDLS and CDR2 YYNGEE. The CDR3 extends over 19 amino acids. The CDR3 here is CASSPRLLAGGTNTGELFF. The CDR3, as DNA: TGTGCCAGCAGCCCCCGTCTACTAGCGGGGGGCACTAACACCGGGGAGCTGTTTTTT.

The V and J genes are TRBV2 and TRBJ2-1; D unclear. The CDR3 loop spans 14 amino acids. CDR1 and CDR2 (germline): SNHLY, FYNNEI. Trimming shortened V by 8 bases and J by 14 bases, and 25 bases separated the two germline ends. The CDR3, as DNA: TGTGCCAGCCGCCCAGACCTATACAATGATGGAGAGTTCTTC. This sequence encodes CASRPDLYNDGEFF.

The gene calls are TRBV7-2 and TRBJ1-2; D uncertain. There are 13 residues in the CDR3. Germline values: CDR1 SGHTA, CDR2 FQGNSA. Trimming pared 1 base from V and 1 base from J, leaving 4 bases between. The CDR3 nucleotides are TGTGCCAGCAGCTTAGAGAGTAACTATGGCTACACCTTC. Translation: CASSLESNYGYTF.